A selection of T cell receptor beta chains follows, all from one sample in a study of cytomegalovirus exposure and HLA in healthy donors. Assay used: immunoSEQ multiplex PCR; TCRdb lists only in-frame clones, some missing. The sample includes approximately 100,000 clones, 60% to 75% of them seen just once. The sample comprised PBMCs. Receptors were obtained from a man aged 40-50 years in good health and CMV-seropositive. Each CDR3 is given without its conserved first and last residue.

>TRBV4-3|TRBJ1-3
ASSQLGNTIY
>TRBV30|TRBJ1-5
AWTLQGLQQPQH
>TRBV11-2|TRBJ1-1
ASSPHPRGNTEAF
>TRBV4-1|TRBJ2-7
ASSDRVNEQY
>TRBV27|TRBJ2-7
ASSMEVSYEQY
>TRBV12-5|TRBJ2-1
ASGLDPSIEQF
>TRBV7-9|TRBJ1-1
ASSLQVDGEAF
>TRBV2|TRBJ1-5
ASRFTQGGQPQH
>TRBV4-1|TRBJ1-1
ASSRIDSERNTEAF
>TRBV29-1|TRBJ2-3
SANDGQARGGDTQY
>TRBV15|TRBJ2-1
ATSREARVEQF
>TRBV15|TRBJ1-2
ATSSQGAGGYGYT
>TRBV27|TRBJ2-1
ASGTRTGNEQF
>TRBV15|TRBJ2-7
ATSRDLGVGTYEQY
>TRBV7-2|TRBJ2-1
ASSLAGQDEQF
>TRBV27|TRBJ1-1
ASSSLGAGEAF
>TRBV30|TRBJ1-3
AWSARGPGNTIY
>TRBV11-1|TRBJ1-2
ASSSGTDYGYT
>TRBV19|TRBJ1-1
ASSIGGAAEAF
>TRBV5-1|TRBJ1-3
ASSLEGAGGNTIY
>TRBV2|.
ASSIPGQAYEQY
>TRBV9|TRBJ2-1
ASSVPKASGSQYSSYNEQF
>TRBV25-1|TRBJ2-5
ASRGQARETQY
>TRBV7-9|TRBJ2-1
ASSLRQDKANEQF
>TRBV9|TRBJ2-3
ASSDTSGRKSDTQY
>TRBV12-5|TRBJ2-7
ASGLGQGVDEQY
>TRBV6-1|TRBJ1-2
ASSEAEDRVYGYT
>TRBV23-1|TRBJ2-6
ASSQPYPQGPGANVLT
>TRBV9|TRBJ2-3
ASSSPGDTDTQY
>TRBV6-5|TRBJ1-2
ASSYDRGDHYGYT
>TRBV5-6|TRBJ1-2
ASSLQGAEVDGYT
>TRBV27|TRBJ2-1
ASRGTFSYNEQF
>TRBV27|TRBJ2-5
ASSLLLAGGLETQY
>TRBV7-7|TRBJ1-6
ATTASRPWTGLGSPLH
>TRBV6-6|TRBJ2-2
ASSERVGGTGELF
>TRBV7-9|TRBJ2-5
ASSLASETQY
>TRBV19|TRBJ2-1
ASSIAGTGFYNEQF
>TRBV28|TRBJ1-5
ASRMTGGYQPQH
>TRBV9|TRBJ2-3
ASSVGLAGGTDTQY
>TRBV30|TRBJ2-3
AWSPSHADTQY
>TRBV5-4|TRBJ2-1
ASSLAPGTSAYNEQF
>TRBV7-2|TRBJ2-1
ASSPHGASSSYNEQF
>TRBV7-9|TRBJ2-3
ASSFYLGTDTQY
>TRBV29-1|TRBJ2-7
SVSPVGGREQY
>TRBV2|TRBJ2-5
ASRVGQKETQY
>TRBV9|TRBJ1-2
ASSVANLGYT
>TRBV6-5|TRBJ2-2
ASSYARHGSGELF
>TRBV10-3|TRBJ1-1
AISGDRGNTEAF
>TRBV5-6|TRBJ2-7
ASSGTSDEQY
>TRBV6-1|TRBJ1-1
ASSRDSQSTEAF
>TRBV30|TRBJ1-2
AGAGAYGYT
>TRBV7-8|TRBJ1-4
ASSLGQVRANEKLF